This T cell receptor (beta chain) was recorded in a study of blood T cell repertoires in COVID-19. Study-wide context: Whether acute or convalescent, the COVID-19 samples came from the United States, Italy and Spain. T cells, B-cell-depleted T cells, or PBMCs supplied cDNA or gDNA.

Assay used: immunoSEQ multiplex PCR; TCRdb lists only in-frame clones, some missing. This table has 60,000 to 90,000 clones, about 85% appearing once. The CDR3 runs 14 residues. Trimming removed 7 bases from V and 7 bases from J; junction bases left unmatched: 8. Germline values: CDR1 LNHDA, CDR2 SQIVND (reference sequence). The sample comprised peripheral blood. The receptor comes from a man between 60 and 75 years old with active or convalescent COVID-19. The chain carries TRBV19 and TRBJ2-1; TRBD1 matches at 9 bases. The CDR3 bases are TGTGCCAGTACCAGACAGGGGGTTACGAATGAGCAGTTCTTC. Protein sequence: CASTRQGVTNEQFF.